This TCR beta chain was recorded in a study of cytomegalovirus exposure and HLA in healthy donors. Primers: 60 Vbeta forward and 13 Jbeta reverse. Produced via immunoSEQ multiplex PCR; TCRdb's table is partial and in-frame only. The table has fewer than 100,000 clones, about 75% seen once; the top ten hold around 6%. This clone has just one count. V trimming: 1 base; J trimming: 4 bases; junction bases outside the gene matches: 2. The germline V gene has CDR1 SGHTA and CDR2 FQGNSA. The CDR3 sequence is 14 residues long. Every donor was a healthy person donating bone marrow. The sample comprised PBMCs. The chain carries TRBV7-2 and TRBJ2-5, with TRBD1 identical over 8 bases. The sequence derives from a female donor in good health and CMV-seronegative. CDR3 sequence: CASSLGDRTETQYF. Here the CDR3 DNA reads TGTGCCAGCAGCTTAGGGGACAGGACAGAGACCCAGTACTTC. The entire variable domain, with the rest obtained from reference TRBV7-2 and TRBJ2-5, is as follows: GAGVSQSPSNKVTEKGKDVELRCDPISGHTALYWYRQSLGQGLEFLIYFQGNSAPDKSGLPSDRFSAERTGGSVSTLTIQRTQQEDSAVYLCASSLGDRTETQYFGPGTRLLVL.